Listed below are T cell receptor beta chains from one sample, sequenced in a study of relationships among human T cell subsets. One entry per CDR3 protein, called by TCRdb with MiXCR from the multiplex PCR reads. The data contain about 13,000 distinct CDR3 sequences, around two thirds of them seen just once; the ten biggest clones take up 25% to 30%. The sample comprised CD4+ Th1 cells sorted from blood. Receptors originate from a man aged 40-49 years in good health. CDR3s include the opening cysteine and the closing phenylalanine or tryptophan. A D gene is named only where the DNA matches it firmly. Some rows have no size entry. The others give once, few or many, or a class for an expanded clone.

TRBJ1-5 | TRBV20-1 | few | NA | TGCAGTGCCAGACAACAGGGTAGCAATCAGCCCCAGCATTTT | CSARQQGSNQPQHF
TRBJ2-5 | TRBV11-2 | NA | NA | TGTGCCAGCAGCACGGACACACAAGAGACCCAGTACTTC | CASSTDTQETQYF
TRBJ1-1 | TRBV28 | few | NA | TGTGCCAGCAGTTCTCCCTGGACCGCCCAGAACACTGAAGCTTTCTTT | CASSSPWTAQNTEAFF
TRBJ1-2 | TRBV5-4 | NA | NA | TGCGCCAGCAGCTTGGCCACAACACCCGGGGGCTACACCTTC | CASSLATTPGGYTF
TRBJ1-5 | TRBV19 | NA | TRBD1 | TGTGCCAGTAGTATCCGGACAGGGGGTGACAATCAGCCCCAGCATTTT | CASSIRTGGDNQPQHF
TRBJ1-1 | TRBV3-1 | NA | NA | TGTGCCAGCAGCCAAGTGGAGGGGCGTAAAGCTTTCTTT | CASSQVEGRKAFF
TRBJ2-1 | TRBV12-3/TRBV12-4 | NA | TRBD1 | TGTGCCAGCAGAGATGACAGGGAGAATGAGCAGTTCTTC | CASRDDRENEQFF
TRBJ2-3 | TRBV14 | NA | TRBD1 | TGTGCCAGCAGCCAACGCAGGGGGTGGCCAGCTTTTACTAGCACAGATACGCAGTATTTT | CASSQRRGWPAFTSTDTQYF
TRBJ2-7 | TRBV27 | NA | NA | TGTGCCAGCAGACCGATCACAACAGGGAGTGGTAGGGGGTACGAGCAGTACTTC | CASRPITTGSGRGYEQYF
TRBJ1-2 | TRBV10-3 | few | NA | TGTGCCATCACCGAAAGAATTCTCTATGGCTACACCTTC | CAITERILYGYTF
TRBJ2-7 | TRBV29-1 | few | TRBD1 | TGCAGCGTTCTGACAGGGGGACGGGGCGAGCAGTACTTC | CSVLTGGRGEQYF
TRBJ2-7 | TRBV3-1 | once | NA | TGTGCCAGCAGCCAATTCACACGGCCGGAGCAGTACTTC | CASSQFTRPEQYF
TRBJ1-6 | TRBV11-2 | NA | NA | TGTGCCAGCAGCTCGGACTATAATTCACCCCCCCACTTT | CASSSDYNSPPHF
TRBJ2-5 | TRBV14 | NA | NA | TGTGCCAGCAGCCAAGATCCCACGCCGGGAGAGACCCAGTACTTC | CASSQDPTPGETQYF
TRBJ2-3 | TRBV20-1 | NA | NA | TGCAGTGCTAGTCTGGATACGCAGTATTTT | CSASLDTQYF
TRBJ2-7 | TRBV20-1 | NA | TRBD1 | TGCAGTGCTGAAACAGGGGGCGGCTACGAGCAGTACTTC | CSAETGGGYEQYF
TRBJ2-3 | TRBV27 | NA | NA | TGTGCCAGCAGTTTAGGACAGACCACAGATACGCAGTATTTT | CASSLGQTTDTQYF
TRBJ2-6 | TRBV28 | NA | NA | TGTGCCAGCAGTCCCCCGGCCGATTCTGGGGCCAACGTCCTGACTTTC | CASSPPADSGANVLTF
TRBJ2-3 | TRBV11-2 | few | NA | TGTGCCAGCAGCTTTGAGGGGGGAAGCGTAGATACGCAGTATTTT | CASSFEGGSVDTQYF
TRBJ1-5 | TRBV20-1 | NA | TRBD1 | TGCAGTGCTACGGGGACAGTGAGCAATCAGCCCCAGCATTTT | CSATGTVSNQPQHF
TRBJ2-1 | TRBV10-3 | few | NA | TGTGCCACAAAGGACTCCAACAATGAGCAGTTCTTC | CATKDSNNEQFF
TRBJ1-1 | TRBV28 | NA | TRBD1 | TGTGCCAGCAGTACAGGGGTTACTGAAGCTTTCTTT | CASSTGVTEAFF
TRBJ1-1 | TRBV7-9 | NA | NA | TGTGCCAGCAGCTTTACCTCAGGAGGGGCTGAAGCTTTCTTT | CASSFTSGGAEAFF
TRBJ2-1 | TRBV28 | NA | NA | TGTGCCAGCAGAACTTCAAAGGGACGAAATGAGCAGTTCTTC | CASRTSKGRNEQFF